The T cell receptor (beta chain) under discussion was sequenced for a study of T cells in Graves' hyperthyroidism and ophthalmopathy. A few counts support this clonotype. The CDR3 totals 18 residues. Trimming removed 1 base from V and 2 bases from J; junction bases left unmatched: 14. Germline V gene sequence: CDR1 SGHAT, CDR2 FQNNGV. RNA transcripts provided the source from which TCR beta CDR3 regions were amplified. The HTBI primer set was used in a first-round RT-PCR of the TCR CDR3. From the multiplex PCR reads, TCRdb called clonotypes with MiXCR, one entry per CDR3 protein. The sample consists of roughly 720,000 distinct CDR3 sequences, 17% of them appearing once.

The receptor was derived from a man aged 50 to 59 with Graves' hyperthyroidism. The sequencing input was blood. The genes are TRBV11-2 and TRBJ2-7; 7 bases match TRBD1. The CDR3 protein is CASSLVPAGGRQTYEQYF. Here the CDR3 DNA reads TGTGCCAGCAGCTTAGTACCGGCAGGGGGACGCCAAACCTACGAGCAGTACTTC.